This is a list of T cell receptor beta chains from one sample in a study of cytomegalovirus exposure and HLA in healthy donors. Produced via immunoSEQ multiplex PCR; TCRdb's table is partial and in-frame only. Among 100,000 or so clones listed, over 65% were seen once. The sample was PBMCs. All receptors come from a female donor in good health and CMV-seronegative. CDR3s include the opening cysteine and the closing phenylalanine or tryptophan. A D gene is named only where the DNA matches it firmly. The listing skips clone size in some rows; elsewhere it reads once, few, many or a size class.

TRBV6-5	TRBJ1-1	.	.	CASSYRQEAFF	TGTGCCAGCAGTTACCGACAGGAAGCTTTCTTT
TRBV18	TRBJ2-3	.	TRBD2	CASSPLAGGEGDTQYF	TGTGCCAGCTCACCACTAGCGGGGGGCGAAGGTGATACGCAGTATTTT
TRBV27	TRBJ2-1	.	TRBD2	CASSFTVQRGGSYNEQFF	TGTGCCAGCAGTTTTACTGTCCAGCGGGGGGGCTCCTACAATGAGCAGTTCTTC
TRBV15	TRBJ1-2	.	.	CATSREPGRTYGYTF	TGTGCCACCAGCAGAGAGCCAGGGAGGACCTATGGCTACACCTTC
TRBV5-1	TRBJ2-3	.	.	CASSLVGGSTDTQYF	TGCGCCAGCAGCTTGGTAGGGGGTAGCACAGATACGCAGTATTTT
TRBV25-1	TRBJ1-1	.	.	CASSVPGMNTEAFF	TGTGCCAGCAGTGTACCAGGGATGAACACTGAAGCTTTCTTT
TRBV11-1	TRBJ2-7	.	TRBD2	CASRPHGGGGIIEQYF	TGTGCCAGTAGACCCCATGGCGGCGGGGGGATCATCGAGCAGTACTTC
TRBV30	TRBJ2-2	.	TRBD1	CAWIDGQGHTRELFF	TGTGCCTGGATTGATGGACAGGGACACACCCGGGAGCTGTTTTTT
TRBV18	TRBJ1-1	.	TRBD1	CASSPAWYRQGVDPAEAFF	TGTGCCAGCTCACCGGCTTGGTACAGACAGGGGGTCGATCCCGCTGAAGCTTTCTTT
TRBV29-1	TRBJ1-3	.	.	CSVARRDFGNTIYF	TGCAGCGTCGCCCGCCGGGACTTCGGAAACACCATATATTTT
TRBV7-9	TRBJ2-6	.	.	CASSGGTASGANVLTF	TGTGCCAGCAGCGGGGGGACGGCCTCTGGGGCCAACGTCCTGACTTTC
TRBV6-4	TRBJ2-1	.	.	CASSDQSYNEQFF	TGTGCCAGCAGTGACCAGTCCTACAATGAGCAGTTCTTC
TRBV6-6	TRBJ2-2	.	TRBD2	CASSKSGGNTGELFF	TGTGCCAGCAGTAAAAGCGGGGGTAACACCGGGGAGCTGTTTTTT
TRBV13	TRBJ1-2	.	TRBD1	CASSSRGDYGYTF	TGTGCCAGCAGCTCCAGGGGGGACTATGGCTACACCTTC
TRBV6-1	TRBJ2-6	once	.	CASTLGVSGANVLTF	TGTGCCAGCACCCTCGGGGTTTCTGGGGCCAACGTCCTGACTTTC
TRBV4-1	TRBJ1-2	.	TRBD1	CASSPGTGTVSVGYTF	TGCGCCAGCAGCCCCGGGACAGGGACTGTATCGGTGGGCTACACCTTC
TRBV5-4	TRBJ1-1	.	TRBD1	CASSALQGRTEAFF	TGTGCCAGCAGCGCCTTACAGGGGCGGACTGAAGCTTTCTTT
TRBV6-6	TRBJ2-1	.	TRBD2	CASRGGTSGLFF	TGTGCCAGCAGGGGGGGGACTAGCGGGCTGTTCTTC
TRBV6-5	TRBJ1-4	.	.	CASSSRTAATNEKLFF	TGTGCCAGCAGTTCCCGGACAGCTGCAACTAATGAAAAACTGTTTTTT
TRBV10-3	TRBJ1-1	.	.	CAISESMGGEAFF	TGTGCCATCAGTGAGTCGATGGGGGGTGAAGCTTTCTTT
TRBV7-6	TRBJ2-7	few	.	CASSGRQDSYEQYF	TGTGCCAGCAGCGGTCGACAGGACTCCTACGAGCAGTACTTC
TRBV7-9	TRBJ2-1	.	TRBD2	CASSLAAGVDEQFF	TGTGCCAGCAGCTTAGCGGCGGGGGTCGATGAGCAGTTCTTC
TRBV2	TRBJ2-3	.	TRBD2	CASGSGTRTSSTDTQYF	TGTGCCAGCGGATCCGGGACTAGGACTTCTAGCACAGATACGCAGTATTTT
TRBV5-1	TRBJ1-4	few	TRBD1	CASSKTGGGEKLFF	TGCGCCAGCAGCAAGACAGGGGGCGGTGAAAAACTGTTTTTT